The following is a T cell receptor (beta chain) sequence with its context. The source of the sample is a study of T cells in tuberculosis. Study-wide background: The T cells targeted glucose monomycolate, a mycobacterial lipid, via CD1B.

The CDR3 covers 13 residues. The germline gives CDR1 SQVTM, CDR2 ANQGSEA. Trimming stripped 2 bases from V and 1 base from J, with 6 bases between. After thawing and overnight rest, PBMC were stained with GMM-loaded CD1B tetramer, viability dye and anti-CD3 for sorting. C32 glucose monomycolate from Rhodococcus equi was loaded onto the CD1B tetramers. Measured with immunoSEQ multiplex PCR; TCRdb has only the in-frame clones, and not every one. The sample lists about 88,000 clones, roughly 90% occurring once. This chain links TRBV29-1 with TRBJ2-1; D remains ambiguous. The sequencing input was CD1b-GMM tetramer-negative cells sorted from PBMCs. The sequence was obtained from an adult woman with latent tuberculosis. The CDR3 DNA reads TGCAGCGTTGAACAGATATCCTACAATGAGCAGTTCTTC. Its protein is CSVEQISYNEQFF.